This T cell receptor (beta chain) was documented in a study of radiotherapy plus CTLA-4 blockade in lung cancer. Whole-study context: Objective response was observed in about 19% of patients, and disease control in roughly 31%. Study observations and caveats: Among reported predictors of response, early blood T cell clone dynamics with interferon-beta performed best. TCR clones from tumors expanded in blood after radiotherapy plus ipilimumab.

Chemo-refractory metastatic non-small-cell lung cancer patients underwent focal radiation alongside CTLA-4 blockade with ipilimumab. This CDR3 is built from 15 residues. Germline V CDR1 and CDR2: GTSNPN, SVGIG (reference sequence). Trimming took 5 bases from V and 0 from J, leaving 14 bases between them. Data came from immunoSEQ multiplex PCR; TCRdb stores just in-frame clones and leaves some out. The sample yields about 45,000 clones, approximately 76% seen once. In this sample, this clone turned up once. The antigen is not known. The sequence came from a human donor with non-small cell lung cancer who had stable disease on radiotherapy plus ipilimumab. This material consisted of peripheral blood, taken from a patient treated with radiotherapy plus ipilimumab. The chain is built from TRBV30 and TRBJ2-4; D ambiguous. CDR3 bases: TGTGCCTGGTCTCCTTTGGGTTTAGCCAAAAACATTCAGTACTTC. This translates into CAWSPLGLAKNIQYF.